This entry lists 11 T cell receptor beta chains sequenced from one sample in a study of shared T cell receptors in the human thymus. Clones were read by immunoSEQ multiplex PCR, and TCRdb kept only the in-frame ones, dropping some. The sample contains hundreds of thousands of clones, roughly 90% of which appear only once. This same sample was also part of a study on human thymus T cells.

The sequencing sample was made of thymocytes. The receptors here all came from a boy under two years old with a congenital heart defect.

The V call is TRBV29-1, the J call TRBJ1-2; 7 nucleotides line up with TRBD1. Per the germline V gene, CDR1 is SQVTM and CDR2 is ANQGSEA. The CDR3 length is 11 residues. V gave up 7 bases and J gave up 5 bases; unmatched junction bases: 4. The CDR3 sequence: CSAQGPYGYTF. In DNA, the CDR3 is TGCAGCGCACAGGGGCCTTATGGCTACACCTTC.

The V and J genes are TRBV11-3 and TRBJ2-7, with 11 bases identical to TRBD2. The ends lost 7 bases at V and 2 bases at J; junction bases unmatched: 7. Germline values: CDR1 SGHNT, CDR2 YENEEA. This CDR3 contains 15 residues. The CDR3 nucleotides are TGTGCCAGCAACTGTGATAGCGGGAGGGCCTACGAGCAGTACTTC. Its protein is CASNCDSGRAYEQYF.

This chain uses TRBV4-3 with TRBJ2-1; 12 bases fit TRBD2. Germline V CDR1 and CDR2: LGHNA, YSLEER. The trim removed 3 bases at V and 2 bases at J, leaving 8 bases unmatched. The CDR3 sequence is 18 residues long. Here the CDR3 reads CASSHAPGLAGTYNEQFF. CDR3 DNA: TGCGCCAGCAGCCATGCCCCGGGACTAGCGGGTACCTACAATGAGCAGTTCTTC.

The chain is built from TRBV4-3 and TRBJ2-7; TRBD1 is a possible D gene (5 bases). The germline V gene encodes CDR1 LGHNA and CDR2 YSLEER. The CDR3 length is 16 residues. V dropped 0 bases and J dropped 0 bases, with 12 bases sitting between them. CDR3 residues: CASSQDLGVNSYEQYF. The DNA of the CDR3 is TGCGCCAGCAGCCAAGATTTAGGGGTAAACTCCTACGAGCAGTACTTC.

This clone was seen a single time. V is TRBV19 and J is TRBJ2-5; 7 bases are a match to TRBD2. Germline CDR1 and CDR2: LNHDA and SQIVND (reference sequence). The CDR3 contains 14 residues. Unmatched junction bases numbered 2, after V lost 3 bases and J lost 1 base. CDR3 residues: CASSMASGQETQYF. The CDR3 nucleotides read TGTGCCAGTAGTATGGCTAGCGGCCAAGAGACCCAGTACTTC.

The chain is built from TRBV4-1 and TRBJ2-1; TRBD1 is a possible D gene (6 bases). The CDR3 sequence is 16 residues long. Trimming shortened V by 0 bases and J by 7 bases, and 16 bases separated the two germline ends. Germline values: CDR1 MGHRA, CDR2 YSYEKL. The CDR3 region is CASSQDRQGQRNEQFF. The CDR3 nucleotides are TGCGCCAGCAGCCAAGATCGCCAGGGGCAGAGGAATGAGCAGTTCTTC.

The rearrangement joins TRBV9 to TRBJ1-1; D might be TRBD1 (6 bases). Per the germline V gene, CDR1 is SGDLS and CDR2 is YYNGEE. Trimming took 2 bases from V and 5 from J, leaving 13 bases between them. CDR3 length: 14 amino acids. CDR3 nucleotides: TGTGCCAGCAGCGTGGGACAACTTACTACTGAAGCTTTCTTT. Its protein is CASSVGQLTTEAFF.

The V and J genes are TRBV11-2 and TRBJ2-7; 7 nucleotides agree with TRBD1. Germline V gene lookup returns CDR1 SGHAT and CDR2 FQNNGV. The CDR3 runs to 14 residues. Trimming removed 0 bases from V and 6 bases from J; junction bases left unmatched: 5. In nucleotides, the CDR3 is TGTGCCAGCAGCTTAGAGCGGCAGGGGGTCGAGCAGTACTTC. Its protein is CASSLERQGVEQYF.

This chain links TRBV7-8 with TRBJ2-7; the D gene is possibly TRBD2 (7 bases). The ends were cut back, 6 bases at V and 6 bases at J, with 24 bases in the middle. CDR1 SGHVS and CDR2 FQNEAQ come from the germline V gene. This CDR3 has 16 residues. This CDR3 is CASSKRTAGPSTEQYF. CDR3 bases: TGTGCCAGCAGTAAGAGGACAGCGGGACCATCTACCGAGCAGTACTTC.

The rearrangement joins TRBV5-1 to TRBJ2-7; weak D call: TRBD1 (6 bases). The CDR3 has 14 amino acids. V was cut by 6 bases and J by 2 bases, with 15 bases left in between. The germline gives CDR1 SGHRS, CDR2 YFSETQ. CDR3 protein: CASTGTGTPYEQYF. As DNA, the CDR3 is TGCGCCAGCACCGGGACCGGGACACCCTACGAGCAGTACTTC.

The chain links TRBV5-1 to TRBJ2-3; D possibly corresponds to TRBD1 (6 bases). CDR3 size: 20 residues. Germline V gene data show CDR1 as SGHRS and CDR2 as YFSETQ. With 4 bases removed from V and 2 bases from J, the gap between germline ends came to 29 bases. The CDR3 protein is CASSPYPPGDHNRPTDTQYF. CDR3 nucleotide sequence: TGCGCCAGCAGCCCTTATCCTCCAGGGGACCACAATCGCCCCACAGATACGCAGTATTTT.